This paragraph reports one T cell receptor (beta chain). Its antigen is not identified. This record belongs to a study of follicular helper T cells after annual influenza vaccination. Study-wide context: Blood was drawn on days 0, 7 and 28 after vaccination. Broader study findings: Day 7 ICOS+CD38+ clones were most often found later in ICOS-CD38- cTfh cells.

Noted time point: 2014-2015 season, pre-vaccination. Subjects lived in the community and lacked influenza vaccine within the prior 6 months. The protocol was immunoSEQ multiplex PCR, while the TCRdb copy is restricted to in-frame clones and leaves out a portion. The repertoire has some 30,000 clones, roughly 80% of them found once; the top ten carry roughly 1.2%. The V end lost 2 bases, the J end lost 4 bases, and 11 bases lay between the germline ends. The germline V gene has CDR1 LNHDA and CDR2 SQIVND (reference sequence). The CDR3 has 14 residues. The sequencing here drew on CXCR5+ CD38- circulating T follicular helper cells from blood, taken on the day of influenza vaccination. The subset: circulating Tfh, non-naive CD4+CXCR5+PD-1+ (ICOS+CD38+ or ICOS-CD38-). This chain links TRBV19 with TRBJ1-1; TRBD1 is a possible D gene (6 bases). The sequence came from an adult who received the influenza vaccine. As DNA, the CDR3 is TGTGCCAGTAGTATAATGACAGGAGGCACTGAAGCTTTCTTT. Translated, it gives CASSIMTGGTEAFF.